This T cell receptor (beta chain) was sequenced in a study of blood T cell repertoires in COVID-19. At the level of the study: Acute and convalescent COVID-19 samples came from the United States, Italy and Spain.

Authors' data handling: Cell counts per sample came from amplifying reference gene primers. The table came from immunoSEQ multiplex PCR; TCRdb's copy has only in-frame clones and leaves some out. For V, J and clone size, that table is used; D and trimming come from the DNA. The sample lists roughly 250,000 clones; around nine tenths were seen once. The CDR3 length is 13 residues. The germline CDR1 and CDR2 sequences are PRHDT and FYEKMQ (reference sequence). The V and J ends lost 8 bases and 10 bases respectively, with 18 bases between them. The sequenced sample consisted of peripheral blood. The V gene is TRBV13, the J gene TRBJ2-1; perhaps TRBD2 as D (6 bases). The receptor was derived from a man aged 40-49 years who had recovered from COVID-19. CDR3: CASFWAGIKEQFF. The CDR3 bases are TGTGCCAGCTTCTGGGCGGGGATTAAGGAGCAGTTCTTC.